Given below is one T cell receptor beta chain in context. The entry originates in a study of blood T cell repertoires in COVID-19. TCRdb's copy holds only in-frame clones and misses some; the assay was immunoSEQ multiplex PCR. The profile covers roughly 140,000 clones, with about 85% appearing a single time and around 40% taken by the ten largest. Trimming cost V 11 bases and J 5 bases; bases outside gene matches: 3. The CDR3 totals 12 residues. This TCR was recovered from a human donor in a cohort sampled during active COVID-19. Sequencing was carried out using peripheral blood. This chain uses TRBV12-3 or TRBV12-4 with TRBJ1-6, with 7 bases fitting TRBD1. The CDR3, as DNA: TGTGCCTCGGGACAGAATAATTCACCCCTCCACTTT. It codes for CASGQNNSPLHF.